This T cell receptor beta chain was profiled in a study of blood T cell repertoires in COVID-19. V was clipped by 3 bases and J by 7 bases, with 13 bases between them. Germline V gene lookup returns CDR1 KGHSH and CDR2 LQKENI. The CDR3 is 13 residues long. Assay used: immunoSEQ multiplex PCR; TCRdb lists only in-frame clones, some missing. The sample lists around 150,000 clones, 85% occurring once. The receptor was isolated from a human donor with acute or convalescent COVID-19. The donor label of this sample is uncertain. The chain has TRBV18 and TRBJ2-7; weak D call: TRBD1 (6 bases). Sequencing used peripheral blood. CDR3 sequence: CASSPLQGGEQYF. CDR3 DNA sequence: TGTGCCAGCTCACCGTTACAGGGTGGGGAGCAGTACTTC.